This T cell receptor beta chain was identified in a study of blood T cell repertoires in COVID-19. The overall study: There were acute and convalescent COVID-19 samples, and they came from the United States, Italy and Spain.

Generated by immunoSEQ multiplex PCR, the TCRdb table keeps only in-frame clones and is missing some. Among a few hundred thousand clones listed, roughly nine tenths were seen once. Enrolled through a virtual design, the participants were between 18 and 89 years of age and came from about two dozen US areas. Cohorts were assigned according to the clinical history that participants reported. Between the trimmed V and J ends, which lost 4 bases and 9 bases, there was a span of 11 bases. This CDR3 is built from 12 residues. Germline CDR1 reads KGHDR; CDR2 reads SFDVKD. This clone was seen only once. The TCR sequence derives from a woman aged 55-69 years who had recovered from COVID-19. The chain is built from TRBV24-1 and TRBJ2-5, with a tentative D call TRBD1 (6 bases). Sequenced: PBMCs or T cells enriched from blood (not recorded which). CDR3 loop: CATSDQDSAQYF. For the CDR3, the DNA is TGTGCCACCAGTGACCAGGACAGTGCCCAGTACTTC.